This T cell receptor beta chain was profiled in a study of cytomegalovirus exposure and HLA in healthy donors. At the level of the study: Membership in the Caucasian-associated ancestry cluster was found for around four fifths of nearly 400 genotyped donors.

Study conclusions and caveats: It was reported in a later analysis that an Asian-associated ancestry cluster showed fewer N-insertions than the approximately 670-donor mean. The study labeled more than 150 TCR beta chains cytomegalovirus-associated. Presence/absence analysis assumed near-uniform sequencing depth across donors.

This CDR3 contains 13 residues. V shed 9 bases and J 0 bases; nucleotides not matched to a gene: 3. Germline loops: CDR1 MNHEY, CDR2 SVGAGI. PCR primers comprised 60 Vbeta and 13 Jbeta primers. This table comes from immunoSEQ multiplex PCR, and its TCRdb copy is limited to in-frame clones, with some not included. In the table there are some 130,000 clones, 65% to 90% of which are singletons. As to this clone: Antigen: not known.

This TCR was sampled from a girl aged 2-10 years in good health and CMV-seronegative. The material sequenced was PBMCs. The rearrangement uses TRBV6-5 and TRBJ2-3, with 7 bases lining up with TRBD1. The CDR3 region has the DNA TGTGCCAGTCGACAGGGAAGCACAGATACGCAGTATTTT. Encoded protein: CASRQGSTDTQYF.